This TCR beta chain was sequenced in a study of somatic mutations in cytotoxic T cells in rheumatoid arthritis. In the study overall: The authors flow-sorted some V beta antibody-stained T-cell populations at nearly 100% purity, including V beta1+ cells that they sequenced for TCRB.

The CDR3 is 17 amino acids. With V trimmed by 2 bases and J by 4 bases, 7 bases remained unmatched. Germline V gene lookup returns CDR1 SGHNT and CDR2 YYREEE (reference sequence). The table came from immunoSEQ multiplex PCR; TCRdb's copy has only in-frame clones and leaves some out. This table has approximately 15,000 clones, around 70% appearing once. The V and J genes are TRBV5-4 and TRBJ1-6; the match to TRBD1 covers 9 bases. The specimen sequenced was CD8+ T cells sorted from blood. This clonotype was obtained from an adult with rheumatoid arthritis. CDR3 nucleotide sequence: TGTGCCAGCAGCTTCACAGGGGGCTTACGGTATAATTCACCCCTCCACTTT. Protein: CASSFTGGLRYNSPLHF.